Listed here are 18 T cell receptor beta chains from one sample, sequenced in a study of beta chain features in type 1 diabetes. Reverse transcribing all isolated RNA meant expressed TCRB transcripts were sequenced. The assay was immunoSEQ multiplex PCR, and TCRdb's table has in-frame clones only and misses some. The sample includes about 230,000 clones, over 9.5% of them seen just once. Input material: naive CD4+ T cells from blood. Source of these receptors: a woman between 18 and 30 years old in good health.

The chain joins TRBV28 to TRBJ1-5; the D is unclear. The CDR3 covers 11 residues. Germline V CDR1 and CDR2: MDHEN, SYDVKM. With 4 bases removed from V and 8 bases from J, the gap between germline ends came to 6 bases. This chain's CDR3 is CASSSPEPQHF. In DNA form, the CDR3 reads TGTGCCAGCAGTTCCCCGGAGCCCCAGCATTTT.

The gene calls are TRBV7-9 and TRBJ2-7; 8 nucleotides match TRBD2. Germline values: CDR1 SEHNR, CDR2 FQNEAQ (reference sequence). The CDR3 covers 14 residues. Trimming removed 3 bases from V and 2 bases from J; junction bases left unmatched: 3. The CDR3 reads CASSFGRGAYEQYF. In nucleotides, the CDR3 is TGTGCCAGCAGCTTCGGGAGGGGAGCCTACGAGCAGTACTTC.

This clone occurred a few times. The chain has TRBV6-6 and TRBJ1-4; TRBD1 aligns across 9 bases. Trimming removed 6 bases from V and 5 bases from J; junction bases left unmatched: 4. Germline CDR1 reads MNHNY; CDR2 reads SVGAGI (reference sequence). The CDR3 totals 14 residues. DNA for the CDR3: TGTGCCAGCAGGACGGGGACAGGGAATGAAAAACTGTTTTTT. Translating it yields CASRTGTGNEKLFF.

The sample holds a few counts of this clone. The CDR3 sequence is CASSSFFPERTEAFF. The CDR3 bases are TGTGCCAGCAGCTCTTTCTTTCCGGAGCGCACTGAAGCTTTCTTT. The gene calls are TRBV11-2 and TRBJ1-1, with no clear D. The germline V gene encodes CDR1 SGHAT and CDR2 FQNNGV. The CDR3 is 15 amino acids. V was shortened by 4 bases and J by 4 bases, with 16 bases between the two germline ends.

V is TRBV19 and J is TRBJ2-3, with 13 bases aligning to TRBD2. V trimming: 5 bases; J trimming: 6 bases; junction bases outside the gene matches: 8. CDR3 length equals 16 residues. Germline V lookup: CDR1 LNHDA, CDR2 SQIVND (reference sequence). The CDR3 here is CASSQTSGGPSDTQYF. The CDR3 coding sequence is TGTGCCAGTAGTCAGACTAGCGGGGGGCCGTCGGATACGCAGTATTTT.

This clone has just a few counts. The chain's CDR3 is CAWSRWSGFGNQPQHF. The CDR3 DNA sequence: TGTGCCTGGAGTAGGTGGAGTGGATTTGGCAATCAGCCCCAGCATTTT. J is TRBJ1-5 and V is TRBV30; D ambiguous. The CDR3 covers 16 residues. The germline V gene has CDR1 GTSNPN and CDR2 SVGIG (reference sequence). The V end was cut by 2 bases, the J end by 2 bases, with 16 bases between.

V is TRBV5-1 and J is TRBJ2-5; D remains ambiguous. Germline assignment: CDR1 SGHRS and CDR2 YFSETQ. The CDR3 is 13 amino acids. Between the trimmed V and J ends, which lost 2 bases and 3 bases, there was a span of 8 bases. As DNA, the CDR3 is TGCGCCAGCAGCTTCACTCTTAAAGAGACCCAGTACTTC. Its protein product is CASSFTLKETQYF.

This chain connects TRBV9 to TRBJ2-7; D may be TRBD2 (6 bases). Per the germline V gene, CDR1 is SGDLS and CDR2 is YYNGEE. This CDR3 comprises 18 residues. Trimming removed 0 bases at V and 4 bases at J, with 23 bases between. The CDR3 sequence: CASSVATGAAGTRYEQYF. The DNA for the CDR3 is TGTGCCAGCAGCGTAGCTACAGGCGCCGCCGGGACTCGGTACGAGCAGTACTTC.

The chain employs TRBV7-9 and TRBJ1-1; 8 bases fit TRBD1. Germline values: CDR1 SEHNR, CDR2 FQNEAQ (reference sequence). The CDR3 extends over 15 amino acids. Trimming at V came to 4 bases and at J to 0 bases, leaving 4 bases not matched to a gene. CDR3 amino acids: CASSSWTGMNTEAFF. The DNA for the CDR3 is TGTGCCAGCAGCTCCTGGACAGGGATGAACACTGAAGCTTTCTTT.

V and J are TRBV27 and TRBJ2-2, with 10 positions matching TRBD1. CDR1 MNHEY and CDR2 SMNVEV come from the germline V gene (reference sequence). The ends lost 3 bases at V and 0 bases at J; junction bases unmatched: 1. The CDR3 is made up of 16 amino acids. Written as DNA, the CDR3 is TGTGCCAGCAGTTTCGGACAGGGGGCGAACACCGGGGAGCTGTTTTTT. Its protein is CASSFGQGANTGELFF.

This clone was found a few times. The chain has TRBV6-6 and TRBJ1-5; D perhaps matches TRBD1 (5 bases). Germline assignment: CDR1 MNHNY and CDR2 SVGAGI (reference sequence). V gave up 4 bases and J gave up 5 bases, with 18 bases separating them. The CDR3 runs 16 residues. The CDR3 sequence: CASSSSVGGNHQPQHF. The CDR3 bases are TGTGCCAGCAGTTCCAGCGTCGGGGGGAATCATCAGCCCCAGCATTTT.

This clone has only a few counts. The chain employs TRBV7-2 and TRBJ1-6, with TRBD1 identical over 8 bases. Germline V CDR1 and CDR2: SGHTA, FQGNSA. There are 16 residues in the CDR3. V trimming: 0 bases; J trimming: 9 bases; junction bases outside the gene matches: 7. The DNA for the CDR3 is TGTGCCAGCAGCTTAGCCCACGGACAGGGAAGTTCACCCCTCCACTTT. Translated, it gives CASSLAHGQGSSPLHF.

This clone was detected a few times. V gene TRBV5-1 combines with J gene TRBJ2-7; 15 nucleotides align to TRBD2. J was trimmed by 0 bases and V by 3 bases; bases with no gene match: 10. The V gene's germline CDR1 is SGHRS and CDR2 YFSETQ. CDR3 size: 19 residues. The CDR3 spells CASSSYSGTSGRSSYEQYF. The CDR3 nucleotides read TGCGCCAGCAGCTCATATAGCGGGACTAGCGGGAGGAGCTCCTACGAGCAGTACTTC.

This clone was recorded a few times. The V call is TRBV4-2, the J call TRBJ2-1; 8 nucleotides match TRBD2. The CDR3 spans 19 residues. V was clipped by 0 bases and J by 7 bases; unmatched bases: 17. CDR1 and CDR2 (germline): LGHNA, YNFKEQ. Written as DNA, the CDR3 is TGTGCCAGCAGCCAAGACAGTCGGACGGCGAGCGGGAGAGGGAATGAGCAGTTCTTC. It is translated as CASSQDSRTASGRGNEQFF.

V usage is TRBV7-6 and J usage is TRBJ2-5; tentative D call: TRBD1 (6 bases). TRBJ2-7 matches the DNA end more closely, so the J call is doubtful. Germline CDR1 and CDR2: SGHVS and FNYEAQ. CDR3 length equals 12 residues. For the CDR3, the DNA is TGTGCCAGCAGTTGGGGGCTCGACGAGCAGTACTTC. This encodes CASSWGLDEQYF.

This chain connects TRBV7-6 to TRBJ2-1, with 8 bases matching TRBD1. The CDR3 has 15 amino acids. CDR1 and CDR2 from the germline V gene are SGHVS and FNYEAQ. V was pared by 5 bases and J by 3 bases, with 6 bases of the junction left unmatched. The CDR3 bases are TGTGCCAGCAGCCCCCTTGACAGGGGCTACAATGAGCAGTTCTTC. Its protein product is CASSPLDRGYNEQFF.

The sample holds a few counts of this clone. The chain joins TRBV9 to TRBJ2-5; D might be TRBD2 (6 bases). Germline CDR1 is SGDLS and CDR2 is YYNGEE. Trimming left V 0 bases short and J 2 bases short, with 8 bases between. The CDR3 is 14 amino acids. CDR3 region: CASSVVGGQETQYF. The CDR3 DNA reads TGTGCCAGCAGCGTAGTTGGGGGGCAAGAGACCCAGTACTTC. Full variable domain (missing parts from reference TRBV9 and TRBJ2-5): DSGVTQTPKHLITATGQRVTLRCSPRSGDLSVYWYQQSLDQGLQFLIQYYNGEERAKGNILERFSAQQFPDLHSELNLSSLELGDSALYFCASSVVGGQETQYFGPGTRLLVL.

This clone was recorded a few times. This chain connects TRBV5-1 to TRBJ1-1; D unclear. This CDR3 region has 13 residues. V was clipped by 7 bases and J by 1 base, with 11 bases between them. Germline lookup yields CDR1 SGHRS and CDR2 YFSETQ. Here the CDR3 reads CASCQQTNTEAFF. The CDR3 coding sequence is TGCGCCAGCTGCCAACAGACGAACACTGAAGCTTTCTTT.